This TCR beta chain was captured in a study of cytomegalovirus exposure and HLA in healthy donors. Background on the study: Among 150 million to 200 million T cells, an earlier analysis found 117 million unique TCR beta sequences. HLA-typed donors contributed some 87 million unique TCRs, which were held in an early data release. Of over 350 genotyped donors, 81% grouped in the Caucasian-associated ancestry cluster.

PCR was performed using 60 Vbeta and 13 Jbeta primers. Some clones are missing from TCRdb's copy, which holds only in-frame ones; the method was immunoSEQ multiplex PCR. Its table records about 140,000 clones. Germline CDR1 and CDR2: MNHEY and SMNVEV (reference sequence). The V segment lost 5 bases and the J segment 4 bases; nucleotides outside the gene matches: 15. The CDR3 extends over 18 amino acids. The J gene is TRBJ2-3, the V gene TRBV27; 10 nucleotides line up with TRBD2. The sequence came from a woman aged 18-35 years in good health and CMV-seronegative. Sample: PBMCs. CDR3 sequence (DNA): TGTGCCAGCAGTCCCACATCTGGGCTAGCGGGAGCCTCAGATACGCAGTATTTT. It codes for CASSPTSGLAGASDTQYF.